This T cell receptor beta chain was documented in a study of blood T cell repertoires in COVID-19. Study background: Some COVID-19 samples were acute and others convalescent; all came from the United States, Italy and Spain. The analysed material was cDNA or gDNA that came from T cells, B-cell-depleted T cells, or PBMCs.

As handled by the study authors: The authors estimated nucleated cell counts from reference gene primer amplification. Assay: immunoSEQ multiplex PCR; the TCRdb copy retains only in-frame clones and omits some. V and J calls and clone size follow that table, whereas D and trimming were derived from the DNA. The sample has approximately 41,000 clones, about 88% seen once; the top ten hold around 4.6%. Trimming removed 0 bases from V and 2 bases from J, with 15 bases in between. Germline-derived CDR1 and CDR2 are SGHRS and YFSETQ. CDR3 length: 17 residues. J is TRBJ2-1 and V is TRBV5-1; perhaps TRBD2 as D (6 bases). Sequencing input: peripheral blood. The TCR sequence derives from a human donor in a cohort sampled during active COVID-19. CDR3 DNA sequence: TGCGCCAGCAGCTTGGATCTTTCCGGGAGCACCTACAATGAGCAGTTCTTC. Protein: CASSLDLSGSTYNEQFF.